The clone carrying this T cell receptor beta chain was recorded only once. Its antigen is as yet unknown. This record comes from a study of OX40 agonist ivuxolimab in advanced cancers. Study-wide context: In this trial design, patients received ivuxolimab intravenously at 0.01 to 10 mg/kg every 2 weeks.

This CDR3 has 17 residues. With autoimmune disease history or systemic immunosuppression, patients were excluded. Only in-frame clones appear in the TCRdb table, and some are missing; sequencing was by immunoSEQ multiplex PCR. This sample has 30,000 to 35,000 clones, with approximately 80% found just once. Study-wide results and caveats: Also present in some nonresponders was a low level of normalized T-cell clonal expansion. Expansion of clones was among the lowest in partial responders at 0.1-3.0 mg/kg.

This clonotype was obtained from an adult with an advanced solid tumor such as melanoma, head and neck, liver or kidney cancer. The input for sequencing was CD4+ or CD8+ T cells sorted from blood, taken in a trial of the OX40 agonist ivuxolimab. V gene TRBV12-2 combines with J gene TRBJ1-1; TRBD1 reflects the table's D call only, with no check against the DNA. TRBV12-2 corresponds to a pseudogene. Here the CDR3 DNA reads TGTGCAAGTCGCTTGAACGGAAGACAGTTACCGAACACTGAAGCTTTCTTT. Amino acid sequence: CASRLNGRQLPNTEAFF.